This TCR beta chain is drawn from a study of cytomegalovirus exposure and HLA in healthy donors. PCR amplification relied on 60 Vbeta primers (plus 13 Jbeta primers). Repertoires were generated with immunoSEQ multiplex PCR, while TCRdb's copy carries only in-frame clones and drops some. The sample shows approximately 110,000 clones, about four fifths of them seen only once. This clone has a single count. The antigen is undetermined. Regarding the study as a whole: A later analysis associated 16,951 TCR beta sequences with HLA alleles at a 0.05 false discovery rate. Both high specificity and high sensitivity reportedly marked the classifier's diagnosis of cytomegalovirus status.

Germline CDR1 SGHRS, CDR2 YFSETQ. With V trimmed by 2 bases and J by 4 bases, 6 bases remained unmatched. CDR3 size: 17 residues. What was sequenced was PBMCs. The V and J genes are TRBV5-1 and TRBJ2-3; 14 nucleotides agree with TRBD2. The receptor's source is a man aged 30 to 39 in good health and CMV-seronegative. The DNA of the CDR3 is TGCGCCAGCAGCTTCGGGACTAGCGGGAGTTTCCCAGATACGCAGTATTTT. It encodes CASSFGTSGSFPDTQYF.